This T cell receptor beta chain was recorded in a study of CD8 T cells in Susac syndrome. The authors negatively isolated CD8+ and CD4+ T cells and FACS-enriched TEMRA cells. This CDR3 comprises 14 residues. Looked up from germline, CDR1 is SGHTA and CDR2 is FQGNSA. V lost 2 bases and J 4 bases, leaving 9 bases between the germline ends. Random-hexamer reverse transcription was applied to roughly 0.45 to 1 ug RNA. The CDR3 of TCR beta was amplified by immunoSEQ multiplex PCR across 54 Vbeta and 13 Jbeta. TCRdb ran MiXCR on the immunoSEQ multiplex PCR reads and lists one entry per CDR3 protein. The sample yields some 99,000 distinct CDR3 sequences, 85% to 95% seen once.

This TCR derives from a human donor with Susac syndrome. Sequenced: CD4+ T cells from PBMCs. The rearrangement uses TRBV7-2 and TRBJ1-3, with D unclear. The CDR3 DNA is TGTGCCAGCAGCTTATCGTCAACCGGAAACACCATATATTTT. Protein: CASSLSSTGNTIYF.